The text below deals with one T cell receptor beta chain. This clonotype has at least ten counts. It lacks a known antigen. Nothing much larger sits one base from this clone, and base qualities are not available. This record comes from a study of regulatory T cells in long-lasting Graves disease (dated by TCRdb to about 2021). Regarding the study in general: In the newly diagnosed Graves' disease group, patients had been taking antithyroid drugs for less than 3 months. This study used TCR sequencing and RNA sequencing of peripheral blood to compare persistent Graves' disease patients against newly diagnosed Graves' disease patients. The study took place in China and was registered as a clinical trial. A total of around 35 samples were covered by TCR sequencing, comprising 13 persistent and roughly 20 newly diagnosed Graves' disease patients. Results the study describes overall, beyond this receptor: Persistent disease showed preferential use of TRBV28, TRBJ1-2 and TRBJ2-5, whereas newly diagnosed disease favored TRBV20-1 and TRBJ2-1. A larger number of public clonotypes was shared among persistent patients (approximately 3,000) than among newly diagnosed patients (around 890). Sequencing and analysis were restricted to the TCR beta chain. Because the primary lesion, thyroid tissue, could not be accessed, the study looked at peripheral blood alone. Persistent Graves' disease patients showed lower TCR Shannon entropy and fewer highly expanded clones than newly diagnosed patients, suggesting clonal expansion. The authors acknowledged the small sample size as a limitation that may reduce accuracy.

The CDR3 measures 16 amino acids from cysteine to phenylalanine. Kept here is only the CDR3 DNA, which spans 48 bases and is read in frame from base 1. The germline V gene encodes CDR1 SGHRS and CDR2 YFSETQ. V trim: 0 bases; J trim: 5 bases; unmatched bases: 5. The sample's time point label, decoded: newly diagnosed GD, antithyroid drugs for less than 3 months. For both TCR sequencing and RNA sequencing, RNA was extracted from PBMCs in TRIzol. The diagnosis of Graves' disease was made according to American Thyroid Association guidelines. Recruitment of patients was carried out at an endocrinology department in Xi'an, China. From each patient, around 9.3 milliliters of peripheral blood was collected into an EDTA anticoagulant tube. Ficoll Paque Plus density gradient separation was used to isolate PBMCs, and no further T cell sorting was performed. An Agilent 2100 Bioanalyzer and agarose gel were used to assess RNA quality, and a NanoDrop 2000 was used to measure RNA concentration.

Library generation was performed with multiplex PCR. Sequencing relied on an Illumina HiSeq 4000. TCR beta libraries were built with iRepertoire HTBI primers and Arm-PCR amplification of CDR3 regions. Gel purification was performed on PCR products prior to sequencing. The original methods were these. A total of fewer than 65 TRBV and 14 TRBJ segments were identified across samples and were used for gene usage analysis of CDR3 amino acid clonotypes. Filtered high-quality paired reads were merged into contigs using COPE and FqMerger. Contigs were aligned with BLAST to IMGT TRBV, TRBD and TRBJ reference genes, and CDR3 was defined per IMGT. Clonotypes above 0.1% frequency were classified as highly expanded clones. Repertoire diversity was measured by Shannon entropy, and V-J evenness by the Gini coefficient. Public clonotypes were defined as clonotypes shared by more than one individual. TCRdb ran its own pipeline on the public reads, namely fastp trimming at Q25 and MiXCR clone calling, and kept in-frame beta chains. For every CDR3 protein sequence, its rows merge into one entry that carries the most common genes and DNA. These V and J calls are TCRdb output, not the study's own analysis. The sample table contains about 620,000 distinct CDR3 sequences; only one count was recorded for around 17% of them. The biggest ten clones account for 15% to 20% of the sample.

The data were also submitted as part of a second study, on T cells in Graves' hyperthyroidism and ophthalmopathy. As the second paper documents: Graves' hyperthyroidism was defined as stable when no progression to ophthalmopathy occurred over 18 months of follow-up. The hyperthyroidism patients were between 18 and 65 years old and newly diagnosed, with a disease duration of less than 2 months. Any patient with an uncontrolled infection, another autoimmune disease, pregnancy or lactation was excluded. Diagnoses relied on clinical symptoms, serum thyroxine and TRAb, thyroid ultrasound and orbital computed tomography. The first round of RT-PCR for the TCR CDR3 was performed with the HTBI primer set and the Qiagen OneStep RT-PCR kit. Most expanded thyroid clonotypes (frequency above 0.001) were also detected in blood, a finding suggesting that blood repertoires may reflect thyroid immune responses. In cross-validation, a model built on a 13 V-J signature told ophthalmopathy apart from stable hyperthyroidism with 87.88% sensitivity and roughly 81% specificity, and in testing the same model reached 80%/75%. In validation, progression to ophthalmopathy was predicted by the model with nearly 71% sensitivity and just over 72% specificity, a median of approximately 6.5 months before onset. To identify TCR V-J signatures that set the groups apart, the researchers used a discovery cohort of about a hundred patients, made up of around 42 with Graves' ophthalmopathy and 55 to 65 with stable Graves' hyperthyroidism. Prospective prediction of ophthalmopathy was tested in an independent validation cohort of about 19 hyperthyroidism patients and 17 patients who later progressed to ophthalmopathy. For training and testing, the approximately 97 patients in the discovery cohort were randomly divided in a 7:3 ratio. Thyroid tissue and blood T-cell repertoires from six or seven Graves' hyperthyroidism patients were also compared in the study. After blood sampling, hyperthyroidism patients were treated with methimazole at a starting dose of 30 mg daily, and ophthalmopathy patients were treated with high-dose intravenous methylprednisolone. Libraries were constructed in a second round of multiplex PCR, after which size selection and purification were carried out. Paired-end sequencing of the libraries was performed with 100 bp reads on an Illumina HiSeq2000. SOAPnuke was used to process the raw data, removing reads that contained adapters or uncalled bases, had a mean Phred below 15, or lacked an exact match to the constant primer or identifier. COPE v1.2.5 was used to merge high-quality paired reads, and clonotypes were defined as unique nucleotide sequences. MiTCR v1.1 was used to align the clonotypes against IMGT TRBV, TRBD and TRBJ reference segments. The analysis included only V-J combinations with a frequency above 0.0001, which together covered 99% to 99.2% of the repertoires. A TCS score was defined as the ratio of F50 (clonal expansion) to E x V (chaos), with BLOSUM62-based TCRdist applied between CDR3 peptides within each V-J. Welch's t-statistics and random forest reduced around 550 V-J features to roughly 13, which were used in a naive Bayes classifier (R e1071). Sample size was not statistically predetermined, and blinding of investigators to group allocation was not performed. The paper describes TCR Vbeta CDR3 sequencing of some 130 peripheral blood samples, made up of 40 to 45 ophthalmopathy patients, approximately 73 hyperthyroidism patients and 17 progressor patients.

The chain links TRBV5-1 with TRBJ2-1, with 10 bases in between that match TRBD2. The source of this sequence is a woman aged 25 to 39 with Graves disease. Donor details come from another sample of the same person, matched by shared clones. The sequenced sample was peripheral blood mononuclear cells (PBMCs), obtained at new diagnosis, from a patient treated with antithyroid drugs. The CDR3 here reads CASSLVASGRNNEQFF. The sequence in DNA is TGCGCCAGCAGCTTGGTGGCTAGCGGGAGAAACAATGAGCAGTTCTTC. When the CDR3 is completed using the reference TRBV5-1 and TRBJ2-1 genes on either side, the full variable domain is KAGVTQTPRYLIKTRGQQVTLSCSPISGHRSVSWYQQTPGQGLQFLFEYFSETQRNKGNFPGRFSGRQFSNSRSEMNVSTLELGDSALYLCASSLVASGRNNEQFFGPGTRLTVL.